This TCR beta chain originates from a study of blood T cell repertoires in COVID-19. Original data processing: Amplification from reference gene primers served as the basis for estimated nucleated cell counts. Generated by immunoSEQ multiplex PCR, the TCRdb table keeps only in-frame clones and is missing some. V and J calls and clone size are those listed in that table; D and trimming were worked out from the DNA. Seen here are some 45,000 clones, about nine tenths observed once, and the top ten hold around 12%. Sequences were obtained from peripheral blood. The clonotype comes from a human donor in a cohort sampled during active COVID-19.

CDR3 sequence reads: CASSAWGLEDEQYF. Written as DNA, the CDR3 is TGTGCCAGCAGCGCCTGGGGACTTGAGGACGAGCAGTACTTC. The rearrangement links TRBV9 to TRBJ2-7; D is possibly TRBD2 (6 bases). CDR3 size: 14 residues. Germline lookup yields CDR1 SGDLS and CDR2 YYNGEE. The germline V and J ends were trimmed by 3 bases and 5 bases, with 15 bases remaining between them.